The 30 T cell receptor beta chains listed next were all sequenced from one sample in a study of CD8 T cells in ankylosing spondylitis. TCRdb reprocessed the 5' RACE reads via MiXCR and lists one record per CDR3 protein. This table has around 140,000 distinct CDR3 sequences, over 10% appearing once. The sequenced sample was blood, either unsorted or a sorted T cell fraction (not recorded which). Receptor source: a female donor with ankylosing spondylitis or in good health (not recorded which).

This clonotype was observed many times. This chain uses TRBV20-1 with TRBJ1-1; D is ambiguous. The CDR3 has 15 amino acids. V was trimmed by 0 bases and J by 2 bases, leaving 13 bases between them. Germline CDR1 reads DFQATT; CDR2 reads SNEGSKA (reference sequence). CDR3 protein: CSARDPGGANTEAFF. Written as DNA, the CDR3 is TGCAGTGCTAGAGATCCGGGCGGAGCTAACACTGAAGCTTTCTTT.

This clonotype was recorded at least ten times. The chain joins TRBV30 to TRBJ2-2, with TRBD1 matching over 8 bases. The length of the CDR3 is 13 residues. The V segment lost 2 bases and the J segment 6 bases; nucleotides outside the gene matches: 2. Germline CDR1 is GTSNPN and CDR2 is SVGIG (reference sequence). CDR3 residues: CAWSPQGAGELFF. For the CDR3, the DNA is TGTGCCTGGAGTCCACAGGGGGCCGGGGAGCTGTTTTTT. Full variable domain (rest looked up from reference TRBV30 and TRBJ2-2): SQTIHQWPATLVQPVGSPLSLECTVEGTSNPNLYWYRQAAGRGLQLLFYSVGIGQISSEVPQNLSASRPQDRQFILSSKKLLLSDSGFYLCAWSPQGAGELFFGEGSRLTVL.

This clonotype showed up just once. V usage is TRBV3-1 and J usage is TRBJ2-2; 13 positions agree with TRBD2. The V gene end was trimmed by 5 bases and the J gene end by 5 bases; junction bases not matched to a gene: 8. The CDR3 sequence is 17 residues long. The germline V gene encodes CDR1 LGHDT and CDR2 YNNKEL (reference sequence). CDR3 nucleotides: TGTGCCAGCAGCGGACGGACTAGCGGGAGTTGGACCGGGGAGCTGTTTTTT. Translating gives CASSGRTSGSWTGELFF.

This clonotype was seen ten or more times. The rearrangement uses TRBV2 and TRBJ2-4; D gene unclear. Trimming left V 7 bases short and J 0 bases short, with 10 bases between. Germline CDR1 reads SNHLY; CDR2 reads FYNNEI. This CDR3 has 14 amino acids. CDR3 in amino acids: CASTPWGAKNIQYF. The CDR3 DNA reads as TGTGCCAGCACCCCGTGGGGAGCCAAAAACATTCAGTACTTC.

This clonotype was detected ten times or more. The chain carries TRBV20-1 and TRBJ2-1; 9 bases fit TRBD2. Germline V gene sequence: CDR1 DFQATT, CDR2 SNEGSKA (reference sequence). V gave up 4 bases and J gave up 2 bases; unmatched junction bases: 9. The CDR3 covers 16 residues. As DNA, the CDR3 is TGCAGTGCTATACCTCTAGCGGGACGTACCTACAATGAGCAGTTCTTC. This encodes CSAIPLAGRTYNEQFF.

This clonotype was counted at least ten times. The CDR3 spells CASSFGSGRLYEQFF. In DNA form, the CDR3 reads TGCGCCAGCAGCTTCGGGAGCGGGAGACTATATGAGCAGTTCTTC. The J gene is TRBJ2-1, the V gene TRBV5-1; TRBD2 matches at 8 bases. Germline CDR1 reads SGHRS; CDR2 reads YFSETQ. There are 15 residues in the CDR3. V was clipped by 2 bases and J by 8 bases; unmatched bases: 9.

This clonotype was found many times. This rearrangement joins TRBV20-1 to TRBJ1-5; a possible D gene is TRBD1 (6 bases). The CDR3 totals 15 residues. The V end was cut by 3 bases, the J end by 1 base, with 13 bases between. The germline V gene has CDR1 DFQATT and CDR2 SNEGSKA (reference sequence). The CDR3 sequence: CSARATGLSNQPQHF. CDR3 DNA sequence: TGCAGTGCTAGGGCTACAGGGCTAAGCAATCAGCCCCAGCATTTT.

The rearrangement uses TRBV27 and TRBJ2-5; D unresolved. V lost 1 base to trimming and J lost 7 bases, with 10 bases between them. The length of the CDR3 is 13 residues. Germline V gene sequence: CDR1 MNHEY, CDR2 SMNVEV (reference sequence). The CDR3 protein is CASSLWTGGTQYF. In DNA, the CDR3 is TGTGCCAGCAGTTTATGGACGGGCGGGACCCAGTACTTC.

In its sample, this clonotype was seen many times. The gene calls are TRBV29-1 and TRBJ1-2; D is unresolved. CDR1 and CDR2 (germline): SQVTM, ANQGSEA. CDR3 length equals 13 residues. V lost 0 bases to trimming and J lost 6 bases, with 11 bases between them. In DNA form, the CDR3 reads TGCAGCGTTGAAGATCTCGGGTGGGATGGCTACACCTTC. As protein: CSVEDLGWDGYTF.

This clonotype came up many times. V and J are TRBV5-1 and TRBJ1-1; D is uncertain. This CDR3 contains 15 residues. Germline V CDR1 and CDR2: SGHRS, YFSETQ. Deletions cut 0 bases from V and 4 bases from J, with 13 bases between. The DNA of the CDR3 is TGCGCCAGCAGCTTGGAGGTTCACAGAGGCACTGAAGCTTTCTTT. Its translation: CASSLEVHRGTEAFF.

In its sample, this clonotype was seen many times. V gene TRBV11-2 combines with J gene TRBJ2-1; the D call may be TRBD1 or TRBD2 (5 bases each). The V gene's germline CDR1 is SGHAT and CDR2 FQNNGV. This CDR3 comprises 13 residues. V was shortened by 5 bases and J by 9 bases, with 14 bases between the two germline ends. In DNA, the CDR3 is TGTGCCAGCAGCCCGGGACCTGTCCGTGAGCAGTTCTTC. The encoded protein is CASSPGPVREQFF.

Many counts were recorded for this clonotype. The chain has TRBV20-1 and TRBJ2-3; D is undetermined. The CDR3 contains 15 residues. Germline V gene lookup returns CDR1 DFQATT and CDR2 SNEGSKA (reference sequence). Trimming removed 0 bases at V and 2 bases at J, with 12 bases between. In DNA form, the CDR3 reads TGCAGTGCTAGAGATTTAAATCGTTCCACAGATACGCAGTATTTT. This gives the protein CSARDLNRSTDTQYF.

In its sample, this clonotype was seen many times. The rearrangement uses TRBV10-3 and TRBJ1-2, with 9 positions matching TRBD1. Germline V gene sequence: CDR1 ENHRY, CDR2 SYGVKD. CDR3 length: 13 residues. The trim removed 10 bases at V and 6 bases at J, leaving 9 bases unmatched. The CDR3, as DNA: TGTGCCACCACCCGGGACAGGGCGGATGGCTACACCTTC. Protein: CATTRDRADGYTF.

The chain joins TRBV20-1 to TRBJ1-6; TRBD1 matches at 7 bases. With V trimmed by 0 bases and J by 5 bases, 7 bases remained unmatched. The length of the CDR3 is 16 residues. CDR1 is DFQATT and CDR2 is SNEGSKA in the germline V gene (reference sequence). In DNA form, the CDR3 reads TGCAGTGCTAGAGATCAGTCAGGACAGGATAATTCACCCCTCCACTTT. This encodes CSARDQSGQDNSPLHF.

The rearrangement links TRBV3-1 to TRBJ2-7, with D uncertain. The V and J ends lost 10 bases and 3 bases respectively, with 28 bases between them. CDR1 LGHDT and CDR2 YNNKEL come from the germline V gene (reference sequence). This CDR3 spans 17 amino acids. CDR3 coding DNA: TGTGCCACCTCCAAAGAGGCCGGACCCGGGCTCAGCTACGAGCAGTACTTC. Amino acids: CATSKEAGPGLSYEQYF.

Ten or more counts support this clonotype. This chain uses TRBV20-1 with TRBJ2-7, with 10 bases aligning to TRBD2. This CDR3 region has 14 residues. V was clipped by 6 bases and J by 4 bases; unmatched bases: 9. The germline V gene encodes CDR1 DFQATT and CDR2 SNEGSKA (reference sequence). The CDR3 coding sequence is TGCAGTGCGACCTTAGCGGGGGGAATTTACGAGCAGTACTTC. This codes for CSATLAGGIYEQYF.

This clonotype has a count of ten or more. The chain joins TRBV14 to TRBJ2-3; the D gene is possibly TRBD2 (6 bases). The V gene lost 4 bases and the J gene lost 3 bases, with 8 bases spanning the gap. The CDR3 length is 13 residues. Per the germline V gene, CDR1 is SGHDN and CDR2 is FVKESK. The CDR3 DNA reads as TGTGCCAGCAGCCGCGGGGCGACAGATACGCAGTATTTT. Its protein product is CASSRGATDTQYF. The variable domain in full, completed from reference TRBV14 and TRBJ2-3, reads EAGVTQFPSHSVIEKGQTVTLRCDPISGHDNLYWYRRVMGKEIKFLLHFVKESKQDESGMPNNRFLAERTGGTYSTLKVQPAELEDSGVYFCASSRGATDTQYFGPGTRLTVL.

In this sample, this clonotype turned up many times. The rearrangement links TRBV5-1 to TRBJ2-3, with D unresolved. The CDR3 consists of 14 residues. CDR1 is SGHRS and CDR2 is YFSETQ in the germline V gene. Trimming took off 6 bases at V and 0 bases at J, with 11 bases between the two ends. The CDR3 DNA follows: TGCGCCAGCAAGAGTGTTACTAGCACAGATACGCAGTATTTT. Its protein product is CASKSVTSTDTQYF.

The chain is built from TRBV5-6 and TRBJ2-1, with D unclear. Germline V CDR1 and CDR2: SGHDT, YYEEEE. The CDR3 length is 12 residues. V lost 6 bases and J 10 bases, leaving 14 bases between the germline ends. DNA of the CDR3: TGTGCCAGCAACAAGGCCACGCACGAGCAGTTCTTC. Protein: CASNKATHEQFF.

This clonotype has ten or more counts. This rearrangement joins TRBV19 to TRBJ1-2; weak D call: TRBD1 (5 bases). The CDR3 has 12 amino acids. Per the germline V gene, CDR1 is LNHDA and CDR2 is SQIVND (reference sequence). The germline V and J ends were trimmed by 10 bases and 6 bases, with 15 bases remaining between them. CDR3 nucleotide sequence: TGTGCCAAACGGAGGCAGGGAGATGGCTACACCTTC. Encoded protein: CAKRRQGDGYTF.

This clonotype appeared many times. The J gene is TRBJ2-2, the V gene TRBV20-1, with D maybe TRBD1 (6 bases). CDR3 length: 15 amino acids. CDR1 is DFQATT and CDR2 is SNEGSKA in the germline V gene (reference sequence). V lost 2 bases and J lost 2, with 12 bases in between. The CDR3 region is CSARRARGNTGELFF. As DNA, the CDR3 is TGCAGTGCTAGACGAGCCAGGGGAAACACCGGGGAGCTGTTTTTT.

The rearrangement uses TRBV15 and TRBJ2-2; D possibly uses TRBD1 or TRBD2 (5 bases each). The V end was cut by 3 bases, the J end by 6 bases, with 17 bases between. This CDR3 comprises 16 residues. Germline lookup yields CDR1 LNHNV and CDR2 YYDKDF (reference sequence). The CDR3 sequence is CATSRGPGQNSGELFF. DNA for the CDR3: TGTGCCACCAGCAGGGGACCAGGGCAAAATTCCGGGGAGCTGTTTTTT. Complete variable domain (other parts from reference TRBV15 and TRBJ2-2): DAMVIQNPRYQVTQFGKPVTLSCSQTLNHNVMYWYQQKSSQAPKLLFHYYDKDFNNEADTPDNFQSRRPNTSFCFLDIRSPGLGDTAMYLCATSRGPGQNSGELFFGEGSRLTVL.

This clonotype was observed many times. The J gene is TRBJ2-5, the V gene TRBV2; D is uncertain. The germline V gene has CDR1 SNHLY and CDR2 FYNNEI. The CDR3 runs 15 residues. V was shortened by 2 bases and J by 1 base, with 11 bases between the two germline ends. The CDR3 sequence is CASSENKGFQETQYF. The CDR3 DNA reads as TGTGCCAGCAGTGAAAACAAGGGATTCCAAGAGACCCAGTACTTC.

This clonotype has at least ten counts. The V gene is TRBV28, the J gene TRBJ2-1; D is unresolved. CDR1 is MDHEN, CDR2 SYDVKM, per germline. CDR3 length: 13 residues. V was pared by 6 bases and J by 9 bases, with 15 bases between. CDR3 region: CASSRQGLVEQFF. The CDR3, as DNA: TGTGCCAGCAGCCGTCAAGGTCTCGTTGAGCAGTTCTTC.

Many counts were recorded for this clonotype. The DNA of the CDR3 is TGTGCCAGCAGCCAGGGTACCTATGGCTACACCTTC. Amino acid sequence: CASSQGTYGYTF. The chain has TRBV3-1 and TRBJ1-2; D remains ambiguous. Germline V lookup: CDR1 LGHDT, CDR2 YNNKEL (reference sequence). V lost 3 bases and J 4 bases, leaving 6 bases between the germline ends. The CDR3 is made up of 12 amino acids.

This clonotype has ten or more counts. The chain uses TRBV12-3 or TRBV12-4 and TRBJ2-3, with TRBD2 identical over 8 bases. The trim removed 4 bases at V and 5 bases at J, leaving 8 bases unmatched. This CDR3 comprises 15 residues. CDR3 bases: TGTGCCAGCAGTTCAACCGGGGGGGCCGTAGATACGCAGTATTTT. Amino acid sequence: CASSSTGGAVDTQYF.

This clonotype was detected only a few times. This CDR3 reads CASSYTPNRASETQYF. Written as DNA, the CDR3 is TGTGCCAGCAGTTATACCCCGAACAGGGCTTCGGAGACCCAGTACTTC. The chain links TRBV6-2 or TRBV6-3 to TRBJ2-5; the D gene is possibly TRBD1 (6 bases). Trimming stripped 3 bases from V and 5 bases from J, with 19 bases between. Germline lookup yields CDR1 MNHEY and CDR2 SVGEGT. The CDR3 has 16 amino acids.

This clonotype was detected a few times. The chain links TRBV28 to TRBJ2-5; 7 bases match TRBD2. The CDR3 runs to 15 residues. Trimming at V came to 6 bases and at J to 0 bases, leaving 7 bases not matched to a gene. Germline lookup yields CDR1 MDHEN and CDR2 SYDVKM. The CDR3 DNA is TGTGCCAGCAGCTCGGGCGGGGGTTACCAAGAGACCCAGTACTTC. Translation gives CASSSGGGYQETQYF.

This clonotype was found many times. J is TRBJ2-1 and V is TRBV3-1, with 10 bases identical to TRBD2. Germline lookup yields CDR1 LGHDT and CDR2 YNNKEL (reference sequence). Losses at the gene ends were 4 bases for V and 4 bases for J; bases not matched to a gene: 10. CDR3 length equals 17 residues. The CDR3 loop reads CASSPQGLADRYNEQFF. CDR3 bases: TGTGCCAGCAGCCCCCAAGGACTAGCGGATCGATACAATGAGCAGTTCTTC.

This clonotype was observed many times. The chain combines TRBV10-3 with TRBJ2-7; a weak D match, TRBD2 (5 bases). Germline V lookup: CDR1 ENHRY, CDR2 SYGVKD. This CDR3 has 13 residues. Trimming left V 2 bases short and J 5 bases short, with 10 bases between. The DNA of the CDR3 is TGTGCCATCAGTGAGAGGTCAGCGGACGAGCAGTACTTC. This sequence encodes CAISERSADEQYF.